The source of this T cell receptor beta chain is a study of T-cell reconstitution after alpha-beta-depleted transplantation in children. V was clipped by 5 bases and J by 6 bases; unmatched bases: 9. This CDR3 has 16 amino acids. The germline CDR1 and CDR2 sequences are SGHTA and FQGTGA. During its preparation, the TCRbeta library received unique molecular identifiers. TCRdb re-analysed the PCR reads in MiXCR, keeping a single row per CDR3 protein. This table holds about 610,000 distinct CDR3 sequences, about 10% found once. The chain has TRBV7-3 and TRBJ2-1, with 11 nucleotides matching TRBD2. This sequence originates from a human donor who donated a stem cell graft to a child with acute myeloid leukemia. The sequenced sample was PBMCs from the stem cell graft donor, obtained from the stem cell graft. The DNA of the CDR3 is TGTGCCAGCAGCCAACCGGGACTAGCGGAGGCCAATGAGCAGTTCTTC. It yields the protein CASSQPGLAEANEQFF.